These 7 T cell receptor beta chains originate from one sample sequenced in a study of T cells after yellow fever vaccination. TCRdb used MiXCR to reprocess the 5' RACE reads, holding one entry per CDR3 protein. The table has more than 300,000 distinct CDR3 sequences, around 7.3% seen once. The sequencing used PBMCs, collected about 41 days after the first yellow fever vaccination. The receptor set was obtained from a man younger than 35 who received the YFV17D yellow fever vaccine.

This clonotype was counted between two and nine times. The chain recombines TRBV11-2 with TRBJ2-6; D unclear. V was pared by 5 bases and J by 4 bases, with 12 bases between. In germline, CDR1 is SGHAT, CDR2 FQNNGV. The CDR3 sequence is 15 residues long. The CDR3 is CASSPEQSGANVLTF. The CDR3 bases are TGTGCCAGCAGCCCTGAGCAGTCCGGGGCCAACGTCCTGACTTTC.

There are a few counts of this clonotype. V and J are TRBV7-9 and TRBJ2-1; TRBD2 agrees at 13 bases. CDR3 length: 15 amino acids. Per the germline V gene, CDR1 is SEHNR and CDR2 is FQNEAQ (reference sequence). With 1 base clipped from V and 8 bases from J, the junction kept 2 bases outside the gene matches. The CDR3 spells CASSLGTSGGHEQFF. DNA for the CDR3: TGTGCCAGCAGCTTAGGGACTAGCGGGGGTCATGAGCAGTTCTTC.

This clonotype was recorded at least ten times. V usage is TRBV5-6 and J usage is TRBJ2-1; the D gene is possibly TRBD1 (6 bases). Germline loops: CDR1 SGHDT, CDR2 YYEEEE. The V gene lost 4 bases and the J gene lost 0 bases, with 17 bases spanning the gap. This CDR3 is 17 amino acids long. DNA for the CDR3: TGTGCCAGCAGCCAACTGACAGGCCCCGGCTCCTACAATGAGCAGTTCTTC. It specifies CASSQLTGPGSYNEQFF.

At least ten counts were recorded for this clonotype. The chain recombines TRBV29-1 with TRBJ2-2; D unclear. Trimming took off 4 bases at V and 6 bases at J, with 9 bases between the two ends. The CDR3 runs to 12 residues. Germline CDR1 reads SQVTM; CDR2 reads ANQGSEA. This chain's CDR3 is CSVGPYAGELFF. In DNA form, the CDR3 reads TGCAGCGTTGGACCTTACGCCGGGGAGCTGTTTTTT.

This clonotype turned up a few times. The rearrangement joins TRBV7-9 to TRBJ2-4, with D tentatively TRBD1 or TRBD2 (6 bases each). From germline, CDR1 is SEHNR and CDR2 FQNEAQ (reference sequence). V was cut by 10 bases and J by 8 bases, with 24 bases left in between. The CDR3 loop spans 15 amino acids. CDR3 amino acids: CANSPTGDMGDIQYF. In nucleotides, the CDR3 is TGTGCCAACTCCCCCACGGGGGACATGGGGGACATTCAGTACTTC.

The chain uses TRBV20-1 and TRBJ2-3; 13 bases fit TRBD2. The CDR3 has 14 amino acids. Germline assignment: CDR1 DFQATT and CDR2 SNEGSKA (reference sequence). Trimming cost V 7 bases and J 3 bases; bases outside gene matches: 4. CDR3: CSGTSGGATDTQYF. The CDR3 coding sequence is TGCAGTGGTACTAGCGGGGGGGCAACAGATACGCAGTATTTT.

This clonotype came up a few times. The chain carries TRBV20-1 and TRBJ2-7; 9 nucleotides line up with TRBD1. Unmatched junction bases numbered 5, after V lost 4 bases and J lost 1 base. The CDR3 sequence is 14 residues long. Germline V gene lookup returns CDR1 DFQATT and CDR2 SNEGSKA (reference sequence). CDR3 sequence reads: CSAKGQGGSYEQYV. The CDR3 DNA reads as TGCAGTGCTAAGGGACAGGGAGGATCCTACGAGCAGTACGTC.